A single TCR beta chain is shown here with its context. Trimming removed 8 bases from V and 0 bases from J, with 9 bases in between. Looked up from germline, CDR1 is LNHNV and CDR2 is YYDKDF (reference sequence). This CDR3 is built from 13 residues. The data belong to a study of blood T cell repertoires in COVID-19. As handled by the study authors: Cell counts per sample came from amplifying reference gene primers. The table came from immunoSEQ multiplex PCR; TCRdb's copy has only in-frame clones and leaves some out. V and J calls and clone size are copied from that table; D and trimming were computed from the DNA. Among over 150,000 clones listed, 82% were seen once. Enrolled through a virtual design, the participants were between roughly 18 and 100 years of age and came from some 26 US areas. Cohort assignment relied on participant-reported clinical history. The recovered donors of Cohort 3 showed two negative PCRs, clearance, or symptom resolution.

The receptor comes from a man aged 40-55 years who had recovered from COVID-19. Sequenced input: PBMCs or T cells enriched from blood (not recorded which). The V call is TRBV15, the J call TRBJ2-3; D is ambiguous. CDR3 in amino acids: CATREPSTDTQYF. In DNA form, the CDR3 reads TGTGCCACCCGAGAGCCTAGCACAGATACGCAGTATTTT.